This T cell receptor (beta chain) comes out of a study of cytomegalovirus exposure and HLA in healthy donors. Findings of the study overall: Rarity characterized most TCR sequences, yet some public TCRs appeared in many donors. CMV serostatus was the sole immune exposure information available.

It was with 60 Vbeta and 13 Jbeta primers that the PCR ran. The authors' processing: Approximately 80 million unique TCR beta chains, about 11 million of them shared, were counted by a later analysis. The assay was immunoSEQ multiplex PCR, and TCRdb's table has in-frame clones only and misses some. V and J calls and clone size are as listed in that table; D and trimming were resolved from the DNA. The sample consists of 150,000 or so clones, over 60% of them appearing once. Trimming shortened V by 3 bases and J by 2 bases, and 13 bases separated the two germline ends. The CDR3 totals 15 residues. Germline loops: CDR1 KGHSH, CDR2 LQKENI. Sampled while nominally healthy, donors likely had unrecorded immune exposures. Turning to this clone: Its antigen is as yet unknown.

The chain uses TRBV18 and TRBJ2-5; a possible D gene is TRBD2 (5 bases). The sequencing sample was made of PBMCs. The TCR comes from a male donor in good health and CMV-seronegative. In DNA, the CDR3 is TGTGCCAGCTCACCCCAGTTAGGACTGCAAGAGACCCAGTACTTC. This encodes CASSPQLGLQETQYF. The full variable domain, in which reference TRBV18 and TRBJ2-5 provide the parts outside the CDR3, is NAGVMQNPRHLVRRRGQEARLRCSPMKGHSHVYWYRQLPEEGLKFMVYLQKENIIDESGMPKERFSAEFPKEGPSILRIQQVVRGDSAAYFCASSPQLGLQETQYFGPGTRLLVL.